The table lists the clone carrying this T cell receptor (beta chain) with a few counts. MiXCR, run by TCRdb on the RT-PCR reads, gives a single entry per CDR3 protein. The data contain hundreds of thousands of distinct CDR3 sequences, more than 13% of them singletons. V was pared by 0 bases and J by 4 bases, with 8 bases between. The CDR3 has 13 residues. Germline V lookup: CDR1 DFQATT, CDR2 SNEGSKA (reference sequence). The sample taken for sequencing was memory CD4+ T cells from blood. This sequence was found in a female donor in good health, serving as a healthy control. The chain uses TRBV20-1 and TRBJ2-3; maybe TRBD2 (5 bases). CDR3 loop: CSARDLRADTQYF. As DNA, the CDR3 is TGCAGTGCTAGAGATCTGCGGGCAGATACGCAGTATTTT.